The rows below give T cell receptor beta chains drawn from one sample of a study of shared clonotypes between healthy human individuals. Generated by immunoSEQ multiplex PCR, the TCRdb table keeps only in-frame clones and is missing some. The sample holds around 510,000 clones, roughly 79% seen once. The sequenced sample was PBMCs. All receptors derive from a woman aged 40-49 years in good health. Some clones in this sample may be carry-over from other donors' samples. The CDR3 runs from the conserved cysteine through the conserved F or W. The D gene is left open where the match is weak. The size of a clone is reported for some rows only, either as once, few or many, or as a class for expanded clones.

J gene: TRBJ2-7; clone size: NA; D gene: NA; V gene: TRBV11-2; CDR3 DNA: TGTGCCAGCAGCCCCCTGGTGAGCCCCTACGAGCAGTACTTC; CDR3 protein: CASSPLVSPYEQYF
J gene: TRBJ1-2; clone size: NA; D gene: NA; V gene: TRBV4-3; CDR3 DNA: TGCGCCAGCAGCCAAGGGCTCTCTGGACAGATCAACTATGGCTACACCTTC; CDR3 protein: CASSQGLSGQINYGYTF
J gene: TRBJ1-1; clone size: NA; D gene: NA; V gene: TRBV29-1; CDR3 DNA: TGCAGCGGGTCCCCAGGGACGGCAAACACTGAAGCTTTCTTT; CDR3 protein: CSGSPGTANTEAFF
J gene: TRBJ2-1; clone size: NA; D gene: NA; V gene: TRBV7-3; CDR3 DNA: TGTGCCAGCAGCTGGAGCGGGTACAATGAGCAGTTCTTC; CDR3 protein: CASSWSGYNEQFF
J gene: TRBJ2-5; clone size: NA; D gene: NA; V gene: TRBV11-2; CDR3 DNA: TGTGCCAGCAGCCCCCTTCAGGGACAAGAGACCCAGTACTTC; CDR3 protein: CASSPLQGQETQYF
J gene: TRBJ2-7; clone size: NA; D gene: NA; V gene: TRBV6-1; CDR3 DNA: TGTGCCAGCAGTGAAGTAAATAGCGGCTACGAGCAGTACTTC; CDR3 protein: CASSEVNSGYEQYF
J gene: TRBJ2-3; clone size: NA; D gene: TRBD2; V gene: TRBV5-1; CDR3 DNA: TGCGCCAGCAGCTTGGCTCTAGCGGGAGCAGATACGCAGTATTTT; CDR3 protein: CASSLALAGADTQYF
J gene: TRBJ2-7; clone size: once; D gene: NA; V gene: TRBV5-4; CDR3 DNA: TGTGCCAGCAGCTTGGAGACAGAGGGCTACGAGCAGTACTTC; CDR3 protein: CASSLETEGYEQYF
J gene: TRBJ1-4; clone size: NA; D gene: NA; V gene: TRBV5-8; CDR3 DNA: TGTGCCAGCAGCTTGGAGGTGGCTAATGAAAAACTGTTTTTT; CDR3 protein: CASSLEVANEKLFF
J gene: TRBJ2-1; clone size: few; D gene: TRBD2; V gene: TRBV27; CDR3 DNA: TGTGCCAGCTCTACTGGGACTAGCGGGCGAAATGAGCAGTTCTTC; CDR3 protein: CASSTGTSGRNEQFF
J gene: TRBJ2-7; clone size: many; D gene: TRBD1; V gene: TRBV5-6; CDR3 DNA: TGTGCCAGCAGCCGTGGGGCAGGGGGCTATGTACCGTCCTACGAGCAGTACTTC; CDR3 protein: CASSRGAGGYVPSYEQYF
J gene: TRBJ2-2; clone size: NA; D gene: NA; V gene: TRBV27; CDR3 DNA: TGTGCCAGCAGTTTTAGGGGGAGGGCCGGGGAGCTGTTTTTT; CDR3 protein: CASSFRGRAGELFF
J gene: TRBJ2-5; clone size: NA; D gene: NA; V gene: TRBV28; CDR3 DNA: TGTGCCAGCAGTGGACAACTGACGACCCAGTACTTC; CDR3 protein: CASSGQLTTQYF
J gene: TRBJ2-2; clone size: NA; D gene: NA; V gene: TRBV19; CDR3 DNA: TGTGCCAGTCGTTTGGGACATCGGAACACCGGGGAGCTGTTTTTT; CDR3 protein: CASRLGHRNTGELFF
J gene: TRBJ2-1; clone size: NA; D gene: TRBD2; V gene: TRBV28; CDR3 DNA: TGTGCCAGCAGTTCCCCGGCTAGCGGGAGATTGAATGAGCAGTTCTTC; CDR3 protein: CASSSPASGRLNEQFF
J gene: TRBJ2-2; clone size: NA; D gene: NA; V gene: TRBV27; CDR3 DNA: TGTGCCAGCAGTCGGCGGGACTCTCACACCGGGGAGCTGTTTTTT; CDR3 protein: CASSRRDSHTGELFF
J gene: TRBJ2-7; clone size: many; D gene: TRBD1; V gene: TRBV6-1; CDR3 DNA: TGTGCCAGCAGTGAGAAGACAGGGGGCTCCTACGAGCAGTACTTC; CDR3 protein: CASSEKTGGSYEQYF
J gene: TRBJ1-4; clone size: NA; D gene: NA; V gene: TRBV27; CDR3 DNA: TGTGCCAGCAGTTTCATAAGGGGAGGTGGCGAAAAACTGTTTTTT; CDR3 protein: CASSFIRGGGEKLFF
J gene: TRBJ1-1; clone size: few; D gene: NA; V gene: TRBV9; CDR3 DNA: TGTGCCAGCAGCGTAGCTACATGGGGAACTGAAGCTTTCTTT; CDR3 protein: CASSVATWGTEAFF
J gene: TRBJ2-3; clone size: NA; D gene: NA; V gene: TRBV9; CDR3 DNA: TGTGCCAGCAGCGACCGGAGTTCTAGCACAGATACGCAGTATTTT; CDR3 protein: CASSDRSSSTDTQYF
J gene: TRBJ2-1; clone size: once; D gene: TRBD2; V gene: TRBV27; CDR3 DNA: TGTGCCAGCAGTCTCCAGTCGGGACTAGCGGACTACAATGAGCAGTTCTTC; CDR3 protein: CASSLQSGLADYNEQFF
J gene: TRBJ1-5; clone size: NA; D gene: TRBD1; V gene: TRBV2; CDR3 DNA: TGTGCCAGCAGTGAAGACAGGGGGAGCGAGCAGCCCCAGCATTTT; CDR3 protein: CASSEDRGSEQPQHF
J gene: TRBJ2-2; clone size: NA; D gene: NA; V gene: TRBV6-4; CDR3 DNA: TGTGCCAGCAGTACAGAGAGACTTGTGAACACCGGGGAGCTGTTTTTT; CDR3 protein: CASSTERLVNTGELFF
J gene: TRBJ2-2; clone size: NA; D gene: NA; V gene: TRBV9; CDR3 DNA: TGTGCCAGCAGCGCCCGCGTGGGCTCCCTTAACACCGGGGAGCTGTTTTTT; CDR3 protein: CASSARVGSLNTGELFF
J gene: TRBJ1-1; clone size: many; D gene: NA; V gene: TRBV18; CDR3 DNA: TGTGCCAGCTCACTGGGAGGAAGCACTGAAGCTTTCTTT; CDR3 protein: CASSLGGSTEAFF
J gene: TRBJ1-2; clone size: NA; D gene: NA; V gene: TRBV28; CDR3 DNA: TGTGCCAGCAGTATAAACCGACGTAACTATGGCTACACCTTC; CDR3 protein: CASSINRRNYGYTF
J gene: TRBJ2-2; clone size: NA; D gene: TRBD1; V gene: TRBV11-3; CDR3 DNA: TGTGCCAGCAGCCTGGACAGGGTCGCCGGGGAGCTGTTTTTT; CDR3 protein: CASSLDRVAGELFF